This T cell receptor (beta chain) was obtained from a study of T cells in Graves' hyperthyroidism and ophthalmopathy. Study-wide results and caveats: Also found in blood were most expanded thyroid clonotypes above 0.001.

RNA transcripts were the template for amplifying TCR beta CDR3 regions. Primed by the HTBI set, a first-round RT-PCR was run on the TCR CDR3. TCRdb re-called the multiplex PCR reads with MiXCR, one entry per CDR3 protein. The table lists 300,000 to 400,000 distinct CDR3 sequences, roughly a fifth of them singletons. Diagnostic assessment was based on clinical symptoms, serum thyroxine and TRAb, thyroid ultrasound and orbital computed tomography. Isolation of PBMCs was performed on about 9.9 ml fresh peripheral blood. Many counts were recorded for this clonotype. Its antigen is not known. This receptor was identified in a woman aged 45-65 years with Graves' hyperthyroidism. Sequencing used blood.

As DNA, the CDR3 is TGTGCCAGCAGCTCCGGGACAGGGCCCCAAGAGACCCAGTACTTC. This encodes CASSSGTGPQETQYF. The gene calls are TRBV6-1 and TRBJ2-5; 9 nucleotides agree with TRBD1. V gave up 6 bases and J gave up 1 base; unmatched junction bases: 6. The length of the CDR3 is 15 residues. Germline V gives CDR1 MNHNS, CDR2 SASEGT.